These T cell receptor beta chains were read from a single sample in a study of blood T cells in healthy people across ages. One entry per CDR3 protein results from TCRdb running MiXCR on the 5' RACE reads. The data show about a million distinct CDR3 sequences, approximately 38% seen once. Sequences were obtained from blood. The receptors come from a man aged 18 to 29 in good health. CDR3s include the opening cysteine and the closing phenylalanine or tryptophan. Fields, in order: V gene, J gene, clone size, D gene, CDR3 protein, CDR3 DNA. The D gene is left open where the match is weak. The listing skips clone size in some rows; elsewhere it reads once, few, many or a size class.

V gene: TRBV4-1
J gene: TRBJ2-2
clone size: few
D gene: -
CDR3 protein: CASSLRTESTGELFF
CDR3 DNA: TGCGCCAGCAGCCTCAGGACGGAAAGCACCGGGGAGCTGTTTTTT

V gene: TRBV20-1
J gene: TRBJ1-1
clone size: few
D gene: TRBD1
CDR3 protein: CSAPRQGNTEAFF
CDR3 DNA: TGCAGTGCCCCTCGACAGGGTAACACTGAAGCTTTCTTT

V gene: TRBV5-1
J gene: TRBJ1-2
clone size: -
D gene: -
CDR3 protein: CASSVTVLYGYTF
CDR3 DNA: TGCGCCAGCAGCGTTACCGTTCTCTATGGCTACACCTTC

V gene: TRBV7-9
J gene: TRBJ2-1
clone size: few
D gene: -
CDR3 protein: CASSPQGEGSYNEQFF
CDR3 DNA: TGTGCCAGCAGTCCACAGGGAGAAGGTTCCTACAATGAGCAGTTCTTC

V gene: TRBV20-1
J gene: TRBJ2-4
clone size: few
D gene: -
CDR3 protein: CSARGTPGDIQYF
CDR3 DNA: TGCAGTGCTAGAGGGACTCCGGGGGACATTCAGTACTTC

V gene: TRBV15
J gene: TRBJ2-2
clone size: -
D gene: -
CDR3 protein: CATSRDPPGPGELFF
CDR3 DNA: TGTGCCACCAGCAGAGATCCCCCTGGGCCCGGGGAGCTGTTTTTT

V gene: TRBV7-2
J gene: TRBJ1-4
clone size: -
D gene: -
CDR3 protein: CASSSETGARSEKLFF
CDR3 DNA: TGTGCCAGCAGCTCAGAAACGGGGGCAAGAAGTGAAAAACTGTTTTTT

V gene: TRBV12-3/TRBV12-4
J gene: TRBJ1-1
clone size: few
D gene: -
CDR3 protein: CASSFSLRTEAFF
CDR3 DNA: TGTGCCAGCAGTTTTTCGTTACGCACTGAAGCTTTCTTT

V gene: TRBV11-2
J gene: TRBJ2-1
clone size: few
D gene: -
CDR3 protein: CATTGGRVDQDYSYNEQFF
CDR3 DNA: TGTGCCACGACCGGGGGTCGGGTCGATCAAGACTACTCCTACAATGAGCAGTTCTTC

V gene: TRBV6-2/TRBV6-3
J gene: TRBJ1-1
clone size: -
D gene: -
CDR3 protein: CATHFTMNTEAFF
CDR3 DNA: TGTGCCACCCACTTCACGATGAACACTGAAGCTTTCTTT

V gene: TRBV3-1
J gene: TRBJ1-2
clone size: few
D gene: -
CDR3 protein: CASSQKAAQGYGYTF
CDR3 DNA: TGTGCCAGCAGCCAAAAAGCCGCCCAGGGATATGGCTACACCTTC

V gene: TRBV4-2
J gene: TRBJ2-2
clone size: -
D gene: TRBD1
CDR3 protein: CASSQSTGGYAGELFF
CDR3 DNA: TGTGCCAGCAGCCAATCGACAGGGGGCTACGCCGGGGAGCTGTTTTTT

V gene: TRBV20-1
J gene: TRBJ2-1
clone size: -
D gene: TRBD2
CDR3 protein: CSAGDGAGGNEQFF
CDR3 DNA: TGCAGTGCTGGAGATGGCGCGGGGGGGAATGAGCAGTTCTTC

V gene: TRBV7-9
J gene: TRBJ2-1
clone size: few
D gene: -
CDR3 protein: CASSLEQGSHNEQFF
CDR3 DNA: TGTGCCAGCAGCTTGGAACAGGGTTCCCACAATGAGCAGTTCTTC

V gene: TRBV5-4
J gene: TRBJ1-2
clone size: once
D gene: TRBD1
CDR3 protein: CASSLETGGFGYTF
CDR3 DNA: TGTGCCAGCAGCCTGGAGACAGGGGGCTTCGGCTACACCTTC

V gene: TRBV2
J gene: TRBJ1-5
clone size: -
D gene: -
CDR3 protein: CASRTQGFSNQPQHF
CDR3 DNA: TGTGCCAGCAGAACGCAGGGGTTCTCCAATCAGCCCCAGCATTTT

V gene: TRBV9
J gene: TRBJ2-1
clone size: -
D gene: -
CDR3 protein: CASSVDGGDEQFF
CDR3 DNA: TGTGCCAGCAGCGTAGATGGGGGTGATGAGCAGTTCTTC

V gene: TRBV5-1
J gene: TRBJ1-2
clone size: -
D gene: -
CDR3 protein: CASSLGFGTVANYGYTF
CDR3 DNA: TGCGCCAGCAGCTTGGGCTTCGGGACGGTCGCAAACTATGGCTACACCTTC

V gene: TRBV5-5
J gene: TRBJ2-3
clone size: -
D gene: -
CDR3 protein: CASSLADLADTQYF
CDR3 DNA: TGTGCCAGCAGCTTGGCCGATTTGGCAGATACGCAGTATTTT

V gene: TRBV2
J gene: TRBJ1-3
clone size: few
D gene: -
CDR3 protein: CVTRARSQDLSGNTIYF
CDR3 DNA: TGTGTCACCAGGGCACGGAGTCAGGACCTCTCTGGAAACACCATATATTTT

V gene: TRBV7-9
J gene: TRBJ1-2
clone size: few
D gene: -
CDR3 protein: CASSLGSINYGYTF
CDR3 DNA: TGTGCCAGCAGCTTAGGCAGTATCAACTATGGCTACACCTTC

V gene: TRBV5-1
J gene: TRBJ2-5
clone size: -
D gene: -
CDR3 protein: CASSPGESGQLLYQETQYF
CDR3 DNA: TGCGCCAGCAGCCCCGGGGAATCCGGACAGTTACTGTACCAAGAGACCCAGTACTTC

V gene: TRBV20-1
J gene: TRBJ2-7
clone size: -
D gene: -
CDR3 protein: CSAREPRLHNEQYF
CDR3 DNA: TGCAGTGCTAGAGAGCCGCGACTCCACAATGAGCAGTACTTC

V gene: TRBV6-5
J gene: TRBJ2-1
clone size: -
D gene: TRBD1
CDR3 protein: CPSSYGTGGFNEQFF
CDR3 DNA: TGTCCCAGCAGTTACGGGACAGGGGGCTTCAATGAGCAGTTCTTC

V gene: TRBV4-3
J gene: TRBJ2-3
clone size: -
D gene: -
CDR3 protein: CASSQDVGTYVGTDTQYF
CDR3 DNA: TGCGCCAGCAGCCAAGACGTGGGAACTTACGTCGGCACAGATACGCAGTATTTT

V gene: TRBV6-5
J gene: TRBJ2-7
clone size: once
D gene: TRBD2
CDR3 protein: CASSYLSNGGDAYNEQYF
CDR3 DNA: TGTGCCAGCAGTTACCTCTCCAACGGGGGGGACGCCTACAATGAGCAGTACTTC

V gene: TRBV28
J gene: TRBJ1-1
clone size: -
D gene: TRBD1
CDR3 protein: CASSPYRGRNTEAFF
CDR3 DNA: TGTGCCAGCAGCCCCTACAGGGGTCGGAACACTGAAGCTTTCTTT

V gene: TRBV6-5
J gene: TRBJ1-5
clone size: few
D gene: -
CDR3 protein: CASSRDYDSNQPQHF
CDR3 DNA: TGTGCCAGCAGTCGCGACTATGATAGCAATCAGCCCCAGCATTTT

V gene: TRBV5-1
J gene: TRBJ2-3
clone size: -
D gene: -
CDR3 protein: CASRLSPGTDTQYF
CDR3 DNA: TGCGCCAGCAGGTTATCCCCCGGCACAGATACGCAGTATTTT

V gene: TRBV11-1
J gene: TRBJ1-1
clone size: few
D gene: -
CDR3 protein: CASSSVGQDNTEAFF
CDR3 DNA: TGTGCCAGCAGCTCCGTTGGACAAGATAACACTGAAGCTTTCTTT

V gene: TRBV9
J gene: TRBJ1-1
clone size: -
D gene: -
CDR3 protein: CASSEKGTLNTEAFF
CDR3 DNA: TGTGCCAGTAGTGAAAAAGGGACATTGAACACTGAAGCTTTCTTT

V gene: TRBV7-2
J gene: TRBJ1-1
clone size: -
D gene: -
CDR3 protein: CASSPNFILNTEAFF
CDR3 DNA: TGTGCCAGCAGCCCCAATTTTATCTTGAACACTGAAGCTTTCTTT

V gene: TRBV5-1
J gene: TRBJ2-3
clone size: -
D gene: TRBD2
CDR3 protein: CASSLERSGTTDTQYF
CDR3 DNA: TGCGCCAGCAGCCTGGAACGTAGCGGGACCACAGATACGCAGTATTTT